This T cell receptor (beta chain) emerged from a study of CD8 T cells in Susac syndrome. TCR beta sequencing covered blood CD8+ and CD4+ T cells. RNA, at about 0.45 to 1 ug, was reverse transcribed with random hexamers. The authors amplified TCR beta CDR3 across 54 Vbeta and 13 Jbeta using immunoSEQ multiplex PCR. Using its own MiXCR run on the immunoSEQ multiplex PCR reads, TCRdb lists one record per CDR3 protein. The sample has approximately 150,000 distinct CDR3 sequences, under 95% seen once; the top ten hold under 0.095%. V gave up 8 bases and J gave up 10 bases, with 5 bases separating them. The CDR3 spans 8 residues. From germline, CDR1 is MDHEN and CDR2 SYDVKM.

Sequenced input: CD4+ T cells from PBMCs. The source of this sequence is a human donor with multiple sclerosis. The J gene is TRBJ2-5, the V gene TRBV28; D is tentatively TRBD1 or TRBD2 (5 bases each). The CDR3, as DNA: TGTGCCAGCGGGGGCCAGTACTTC. The encoded protein is CASGGQYF.